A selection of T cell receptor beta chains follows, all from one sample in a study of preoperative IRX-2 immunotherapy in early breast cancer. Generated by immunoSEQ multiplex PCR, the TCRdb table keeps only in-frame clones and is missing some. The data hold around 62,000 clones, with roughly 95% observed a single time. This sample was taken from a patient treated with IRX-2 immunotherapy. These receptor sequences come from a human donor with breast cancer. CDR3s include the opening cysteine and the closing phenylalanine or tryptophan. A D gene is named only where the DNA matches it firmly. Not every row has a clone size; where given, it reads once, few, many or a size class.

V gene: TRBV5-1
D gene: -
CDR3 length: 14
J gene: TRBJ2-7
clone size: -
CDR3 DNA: TGCGCCAGCAGCTTTTCGCAGGGTTCCTACGAGCAGTACTTC
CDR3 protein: CASSFSQGSYEQYF

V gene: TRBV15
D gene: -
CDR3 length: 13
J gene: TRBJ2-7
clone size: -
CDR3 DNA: TGTGCCACCAGCAGAGATGCCACCTACGAGCAGTACTTC
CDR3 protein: CATSRDATYEQYF

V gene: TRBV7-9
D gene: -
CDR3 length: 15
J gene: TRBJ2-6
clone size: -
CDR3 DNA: TGTGCCAGCAGCGGTCCGGGGAGGTGGGCCAACGTCCTGACTTTC
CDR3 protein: CASSGPGRWANVLTF

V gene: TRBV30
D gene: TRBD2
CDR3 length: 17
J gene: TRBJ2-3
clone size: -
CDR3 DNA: TGTGCCTTCTCCCGGGGGACTAGCGGATTCAGCACAGATACGCAGTATTTT
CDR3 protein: CAFSRGTSGFSTDTQYF

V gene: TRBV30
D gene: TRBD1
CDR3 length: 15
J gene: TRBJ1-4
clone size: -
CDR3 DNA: TGTGCCTGGAGTGTCCCGACAGGGCTGGCTGAAAAACTGTTTTTT
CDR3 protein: CAWSVPTGLAEKLFF

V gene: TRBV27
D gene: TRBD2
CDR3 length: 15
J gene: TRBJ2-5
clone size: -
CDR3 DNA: TGTGCCAGCAGGCCCCTAGCGGGAGTTCCAGAGACCCAGTACTTC
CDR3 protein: CASRPLAGVPETQYF

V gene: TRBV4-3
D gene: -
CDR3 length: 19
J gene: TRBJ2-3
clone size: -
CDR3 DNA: TGCGCCAGCAGCCAAGACCCTCCGGTCACGACAATTCAGGGGGATACGCAGTATTTT
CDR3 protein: CASSQDPPVTTIQGDTQYF

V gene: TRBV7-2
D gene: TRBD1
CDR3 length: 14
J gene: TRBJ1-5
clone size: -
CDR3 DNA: TGTGCCAGCAGCGGGACAGGGTATATTCAGCCCCAGCATTTT
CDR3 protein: CASSGTGYIQPQHF

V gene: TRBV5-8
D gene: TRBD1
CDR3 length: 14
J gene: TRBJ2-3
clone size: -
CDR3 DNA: TGTGCCAGCAAAGGGACAGGGACGTGGGATACGCAGTATTTT
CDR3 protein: CASKGTGTWDTQYF

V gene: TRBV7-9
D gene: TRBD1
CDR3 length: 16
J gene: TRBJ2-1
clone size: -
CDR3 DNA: TGTGCCAGCAGCTTAGCGAAGGGACAGGGAGAAACTGAGCAGTTCTTC
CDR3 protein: CASSLAKGQGETEQFF

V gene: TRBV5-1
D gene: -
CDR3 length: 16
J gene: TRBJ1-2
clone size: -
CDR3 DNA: TGCGCCAGCGCCTCCATCCAGGACACGAGTTCCTATGGCTACACCTTC
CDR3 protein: CASASIQDTSSYGYTF

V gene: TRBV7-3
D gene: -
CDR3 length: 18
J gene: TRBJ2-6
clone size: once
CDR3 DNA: TGTGCCAGCAGCTCCATGGACAGCAGAGTCTCTGGGGCCAACGTCCTGACTTTC
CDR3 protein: CASSSMDSRVSGANVLTF

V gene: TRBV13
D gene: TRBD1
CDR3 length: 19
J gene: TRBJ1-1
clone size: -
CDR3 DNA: TGTGCCAGCAGCTTAGGCTTACTCGGACAGGGGGCAAAGAACACTGAAGCTTTCTTT
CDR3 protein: CASSLGLLGQGAKNTEAFF

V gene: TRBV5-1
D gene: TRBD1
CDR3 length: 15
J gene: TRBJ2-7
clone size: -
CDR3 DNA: TGCGCCAGCAGCTTGGCCGGACAGGGAGTTCCCGAGCAGTACTTC
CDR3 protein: CASSLAGQGVPEQYF

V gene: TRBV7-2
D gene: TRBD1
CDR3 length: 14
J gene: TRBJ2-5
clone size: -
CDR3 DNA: TGTGCCAGCAGCTGGGGACAGTTAAAAGAGACCCAGTACTTC
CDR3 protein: CASSWGQLKETQYF

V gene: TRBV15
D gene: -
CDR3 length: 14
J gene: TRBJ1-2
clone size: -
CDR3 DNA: TGTGCCACCAGCAGAGGGTACTCCGACTATGGCTACACCTTC
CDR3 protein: CATSRGYSDYGYTF

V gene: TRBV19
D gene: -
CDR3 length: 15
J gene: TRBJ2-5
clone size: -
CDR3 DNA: TGTGCCAGTAGTATGAGAGGGGGGCCCCCCTTAGTCCAGTACTTC
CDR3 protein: CASSMRGGPPLVQYF

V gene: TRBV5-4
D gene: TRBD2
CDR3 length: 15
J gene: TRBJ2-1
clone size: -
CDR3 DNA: TGTGCCAGCAGCTTGGCAGCGGGAAACCGGAATGAGCAGTTCTTC
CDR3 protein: CASSLAAGNRNEQFF

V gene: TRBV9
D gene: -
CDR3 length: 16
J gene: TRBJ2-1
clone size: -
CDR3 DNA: TGTGCCAGCAGCGGAGGCCTATCGGGGGCCTACAATGAGCAGTTCTTC
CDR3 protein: CASSGGLSGAYNEQFF

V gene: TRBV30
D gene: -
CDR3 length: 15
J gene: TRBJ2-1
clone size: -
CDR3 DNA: TGTGCCTGGACCCGGACAGAGAGCTCCTACAATGAGCAGTTCTTC
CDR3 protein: CAWTRTESSYNEQFF

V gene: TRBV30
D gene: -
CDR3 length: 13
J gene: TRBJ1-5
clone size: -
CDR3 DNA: TGTGCCTGGAGCCGGAGGGACAATCAGCCCCAGCATTTT
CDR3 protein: CAWSRRDNQPQHF

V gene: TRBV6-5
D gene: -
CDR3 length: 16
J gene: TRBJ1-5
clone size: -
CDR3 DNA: TGTGCCAGCAGTTACTCGAGTTTCCCCCGCAATCAGCCCCAGCATTTT
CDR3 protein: CASSYSSFPRNQPQHF

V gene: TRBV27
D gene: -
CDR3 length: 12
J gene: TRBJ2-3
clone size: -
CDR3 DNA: TGTGCCAGCAGTTTTGGGCGGGGTACGCAGTATTTT
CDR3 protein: CASSFGRGTQYF

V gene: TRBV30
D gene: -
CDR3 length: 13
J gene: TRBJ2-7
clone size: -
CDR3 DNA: TGTGCCTGGAGTGCCCCCGCAGCCTACGAGCAGTACTTC
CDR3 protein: CAWSAPAAYEQYF

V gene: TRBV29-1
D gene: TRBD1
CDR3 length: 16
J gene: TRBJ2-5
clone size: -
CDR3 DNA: TGCAGCGTTGACGGGACAGGGATTGTAAGCCAAGAGACCCAGTACTTC
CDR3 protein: CSVDGTGIVSQETQYF

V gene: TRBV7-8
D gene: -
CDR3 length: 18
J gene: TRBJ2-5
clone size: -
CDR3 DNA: TGTGCCAGCAGCGGAGAGGGGGCAGTGGCGGGGGGCCCAGGGACCCAGTACTTC
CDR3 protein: CASSGEGAVAGGPGTQYF

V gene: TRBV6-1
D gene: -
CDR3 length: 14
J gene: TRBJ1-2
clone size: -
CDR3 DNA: TGTGCCAGCAGTGCGGGCCAGGGTGGTTATGGCTACACCTTC
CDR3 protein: CASSAGQGGYGYTF

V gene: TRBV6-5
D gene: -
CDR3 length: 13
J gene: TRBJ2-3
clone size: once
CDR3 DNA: TGTGCCAGCAGTCCCCCGGGCACAGATACGCAGTATTTT
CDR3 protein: CASSPPGTDTQYF

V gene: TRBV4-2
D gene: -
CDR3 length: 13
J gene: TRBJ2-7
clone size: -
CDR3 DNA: TGTGCCAGCAGCCAAACAGGCACCTACGAGCAGTACTTC
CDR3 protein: CASSQTGTYEQYF

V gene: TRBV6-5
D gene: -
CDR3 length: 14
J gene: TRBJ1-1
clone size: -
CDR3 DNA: TGTGCCAGCAGTTTTCTGAGAGCGGACACTGAAGCTTTCTTT
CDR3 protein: CASSFLRADTEAFF

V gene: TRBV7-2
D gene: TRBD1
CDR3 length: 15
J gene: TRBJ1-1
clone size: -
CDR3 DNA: TGTGCCAGCAGCTTCAGGGGGCGCATGAACACTGAAGCTTTCTTT
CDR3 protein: CASSFRGRMNTEAFF

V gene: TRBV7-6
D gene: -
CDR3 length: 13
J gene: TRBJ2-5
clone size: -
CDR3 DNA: TGTGCCAGCAGCTTAGTTGACGGAGAGACCCAGTACTTC
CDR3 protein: CASSLVDGETQYF

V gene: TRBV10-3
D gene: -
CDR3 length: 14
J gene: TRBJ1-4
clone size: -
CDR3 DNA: TGTGCCATCAGTGCTGGGGGCCGTAATGAAAAACTGTTTTTT
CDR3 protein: CAISAGGRNEKLFF

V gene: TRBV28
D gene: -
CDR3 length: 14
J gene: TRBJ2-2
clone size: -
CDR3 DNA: TGTGCCACACGGACGTTCGCGAACACCGGGGAGCTGTTTTTT
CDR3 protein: CATRTFANTGELFF

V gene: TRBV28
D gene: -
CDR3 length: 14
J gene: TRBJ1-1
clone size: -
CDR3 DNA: TGTGCCAGCAGTTTAATGCGGACGAGCACTGAAGCTTTCTTT
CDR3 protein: CASSLMRTSTEAFF

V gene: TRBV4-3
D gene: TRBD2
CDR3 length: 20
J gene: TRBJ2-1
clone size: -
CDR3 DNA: TGCGCCAGCAGCCAAGACCCAGCGGGAGGGCCTATCCGAGGGTACAATGAGCAGTTCTTC
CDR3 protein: CASSQDPAGGPIRGYNEQFF

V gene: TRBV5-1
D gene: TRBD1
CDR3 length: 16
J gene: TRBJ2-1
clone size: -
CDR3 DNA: TGCGCCAGCAGCTCAACCGGGACAGCCACCTACAATGAGCAGTTCTTC
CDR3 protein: CASSSTGTATYNEQFF

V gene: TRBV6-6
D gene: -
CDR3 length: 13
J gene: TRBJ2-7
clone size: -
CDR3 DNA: TGTGCCAGCAGGTCAGACAGTACCTACGAGCAGTACTTC
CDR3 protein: CASRSDSTYEQYF

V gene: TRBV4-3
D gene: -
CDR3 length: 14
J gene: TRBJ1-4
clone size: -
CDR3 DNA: TGCGCCAGCAGCTCGGGACTTGGTGATGAAAAACTGTTTTTT
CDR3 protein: CASSSGLGDEKLFF

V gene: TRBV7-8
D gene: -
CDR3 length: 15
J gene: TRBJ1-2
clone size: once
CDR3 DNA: TGTGCCAGCAGCTTAGAAGGGGGAATCGCTTATGGCTACACCTTC
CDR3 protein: CASSLEGGIAYGYTF

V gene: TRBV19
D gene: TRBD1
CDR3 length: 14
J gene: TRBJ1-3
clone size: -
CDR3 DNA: TGTGCCAGTGGGACAGGGATTCTCGGGAACACCATATATTTT
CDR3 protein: CASGTGILGNTIYF

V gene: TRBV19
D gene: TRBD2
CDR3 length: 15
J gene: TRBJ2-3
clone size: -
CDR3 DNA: TGTGCCAGTAGGAAAGGGGCGGGAGGAACAGATACGCAGTATTTT
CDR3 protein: CASRKGAGGTDTQYF

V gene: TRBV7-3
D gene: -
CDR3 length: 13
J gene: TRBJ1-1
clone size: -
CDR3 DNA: TGTGCCAGCAGCCCCCCCGGGGGCACTGAAGCTTTCTTT
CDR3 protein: CASSPPGGTEAFF

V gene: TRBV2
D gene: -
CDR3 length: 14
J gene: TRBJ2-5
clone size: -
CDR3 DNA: TGTGCCAGCAGTGTCGTAGCGGTCCAAGAGACCCAGTACTTC
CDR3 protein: CASSVVAVQETQYF

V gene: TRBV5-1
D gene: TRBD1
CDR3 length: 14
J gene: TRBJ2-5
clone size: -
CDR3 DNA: TGCGCCAGCAGTTTACAGGGGCGCGAGGAGACCCAGTACTTC
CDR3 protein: CASSLQGREETQYF

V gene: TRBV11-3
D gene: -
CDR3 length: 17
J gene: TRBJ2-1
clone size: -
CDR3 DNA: TGTGCCAGCAGCTTATGGGGAGGAACAGGGAGAGGCAATGAGCAGTTCTTC
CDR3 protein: CASSLWGGTGRGNEQFF

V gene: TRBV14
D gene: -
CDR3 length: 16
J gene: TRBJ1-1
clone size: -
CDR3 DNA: TGTGCCAGCAGCCAAGTAACGGGGCGGGGGAACACTGAAGCTTTCTTT
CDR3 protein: CASSQVTGRGNTEAFF

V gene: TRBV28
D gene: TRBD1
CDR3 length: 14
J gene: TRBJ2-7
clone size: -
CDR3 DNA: TGTGCCAGCAGTTACTCGGACAGGGTCTACGAGCAGTACTTC
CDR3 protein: CASSYSDRVYEQYF

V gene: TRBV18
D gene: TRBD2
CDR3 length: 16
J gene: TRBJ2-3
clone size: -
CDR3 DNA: TGTGCCAGCTCACCCTGGGCGGGAGTGGGAACAGATACGCAGTATTTT
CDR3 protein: CASSPWAGVGTDTQYF

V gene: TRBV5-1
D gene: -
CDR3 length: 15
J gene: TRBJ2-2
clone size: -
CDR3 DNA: TGCGCCAGCAGCCCCGGGAGTGACCGCACCGGGGAGCTGTTTTTT
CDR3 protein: CASSPGSDRTGELFF

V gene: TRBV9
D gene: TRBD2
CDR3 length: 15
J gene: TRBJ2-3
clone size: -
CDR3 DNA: TGTGCCAGCAGCGTTGGTAGCGGGGCCGGCGATACGCAGTATTTT
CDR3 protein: CASSVGSGAGDTQYF

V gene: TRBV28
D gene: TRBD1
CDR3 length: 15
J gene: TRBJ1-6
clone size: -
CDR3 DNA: TGTGCCAGCACCGGAGGGACAGGGGTTAATTCACCCCTCCACTTT
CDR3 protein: CASTGGTGVNSPLHF

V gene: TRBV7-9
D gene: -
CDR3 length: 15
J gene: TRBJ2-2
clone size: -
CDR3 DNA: TGTGCCAGCAGCTTACCCCGACAGTACACCGGGGAGCTGTTTTTT
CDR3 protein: CASSLPRQYTGELFF

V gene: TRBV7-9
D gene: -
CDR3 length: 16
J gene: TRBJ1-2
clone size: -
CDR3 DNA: TGTGCCAGCAGCTCCCGCAACACACAGGGAAACTATGGCTACACCTTC
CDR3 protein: CASSSRNTQGNYGYTF